The rows below give T cell receptor beta chains drawn from one sample of a study of monozygotic twins with inflammatory bowel disease. TCRdb derives one entry per CDR3 protein from the 5' RACE reads, leaving out DNA. In total, the table holds fewer than 450,000 distinct CDR3 sequences. Sequenced input: blood. The receptor source for this set is a human donor with ulcerative colitis or Crohn's disease, or a healthy co-twin of an affected twin (not recorded which). The CDR3 runs from the conserved cysteine through the conserved F or W.

v_gene: TRBV20-1; j_gene: TRBJ2-7; CDR3aa: CSARGSTGPPYEQYF
v_gene: TRBV5-1; j_gene: TRBJ2-7; CDR3aa: CASTPSGTGFTYEQYF
v_gene: TRBV11-2; j_gene: TRBJ2-5; CDR3aa: CASRSTSGGERRGETQYF
v_gene: TRBV14; j_gene: TRBJ1-1; CDR3aa: CASGTGSGVMNTEAFF
v_gene: TRBV5-1; j_gene: TRBJ1-5; CDR3aa: CASSMDASNQPQHF
v_gene: TRBV20-1; j_gene: TRBJ2-7; CDR3aa: CSALHGGSYEQYF
v_gene: TRBV18; j_gene: TRBJ1-3; CDR3aa: CASSPTGWSGNTIYF
v_gene: TRBV10-3; j_gene: TRBJ2-1; CDR3aa: CAISEYLAGVDNEQFF
v_gene: TRBV5-4; j_gene: TRBJ2-7; CDR3aa: CASSRGSSGVTSYEQYF
v_gene: TRBV9; j_gene: TRBJ1-1; CDR3aa: CASSVLQENTEAFF
v_gene: TRBV7-2; j_gene: TRBJ2-5; CDR3aa: CASSFGGGEKTQYF
v_gene: TRBV6-2/TRBV6-3; j_gene: TRBJ1-1; CDR3aa: CASSYLPGNTEAFF
v_gene: TRBV10-3; j_gene: TRBJ2-7; CDR3aa: CAISALSGASYEQYF
v_gene: TRBV7-8; j_gene: TRBJ2-7; CDR3aa: CASSLPSGSGVREQYF
v_gene: TRBV11-2; j_gene: TRBJ2-7; CDR3aa: CASSLGVRNEQYF
v_gene: TRBV12-3/TRBV12-4; j_gene: TRBJ1-1; CDR3aa: CASNNRGENTEAFF
v_gene: TRBV15; j_gene: TRBJ2-2; CDR3aa: CATSRDLLDRNTGELFF
v_gene: TRBV19; j_gene: TRBJ2-2; CDR3aa: CASRGGSPTNTGELFF
v_gene: TRBV27; j_gene: TRBJ2-2; CDR3aa: CASSSGTGYTGELFF
v_gene: TRBV5-1; j_gene: TRBJ1-2; CDR3aa: CASSRDGTGGGYTF
v_gene: TRBV5-1; j_gene: TRBJ2-1; CDR3aa: CASSLAVGGSDEQFF
v_gene: TRBV12-3/TRBV12-4; j_gene: TRBJ1-3; CDR3aa: CASSHRASSGNTIYF
v_gene: TRBV18; j_gene: TRBJ1-1; CDR3aa: CASSPKGPNTEAFF
v_gene: TRBV9; j_gene: TRBJ2-2; CDR3aa: CASSVGGVPSTGELFF
v_gene: TRBV27; j_gene: TRBJ2-1; CDR3aa: CASSLFPGEASYNEQFF
v_gene: TRBV12-3/TRBV12-4; j_gene: TRBJ2-1; CDR3aa: CASTLMSSYNEQFF
v_gene: TRBV11-2; j_gene: TRBJ1-2; CDR3aa: CASSLVGGYGYTF
v_gene: TRBV9; j_gene: TRBJ1-4; CDR3aa: CASSVTTNEKLLF
v_gene: TRBV6-1; j_gene: TRBJ1-5; CDR3aa: CASSELDRGHQPQHF
v_gene: TRBV28; j_gene: TRBJ2-7; CDR3aa: CASSSQGAGAWYEQYF
v_gene: TRBV6-2/TRBV6-3; j_gene: TRBJ1-2; CDR3aa: CASIPDGQGGYTF
v_gene: TRBV4-3; j_gene: TRBJ1-1; CDR3aa: CASSRSGGPGTEALF
v_gene: TRBV7-2; j_gene: TRBJ1-2; CDR3aa: CASSKTVYGYTF
v_gene: TRBV20-1; j_gene: TRBJ2-6; CDR3aa: CSARDRVAGANVLTF
v_gene: TRBV9; j_gene: TRBJ2-1; CDR3aa: CASSDMHEQFF
v_gene: TRBV30; j_gene: TRBJ2-2; CDR3aa: CAWSVPAGRVSTGELFF
v_gene: TRBV27; j_gene: TRBJ2-7; CDR3aa: CASSLSGHRYEQYF
v_gene: TRBV20-1; j_gene: TRBJ2-1; CDR3aa: CSARFRQGVYNEQFF
v_gene: TRBV20-1; j_gene: TRBJ2-5; CDR3aa: CSARETGGETQYF
v_gene: TRBV9; j_gene: TRBJ2-1; CDR3aa: CASSVEGGQRNEQFF
v_gene: TRBV19; j_gene: TRBJ1-4; CDR3aa: CASSIVDRGNEKLFF
v_gene: TRBV6-2/TRBV6-3; j_gene: TRBJ1-2; CDR3aa: CASSYGSSGGHF
v_gene: TRBV24-1; j_gene: TRBJ2-5; CDR3aa: CATSRGGALPQETQYF
v_gene: TRBV10-3; j_gene: TRBJ2-7; CDR3aa: CAISATISYEQYF
v_gene: TRBV11-2; j_gene: TRBJ2-1; CDR3aa: CASSSRQGTYNEQFF
v_gene: TRBV7-2; j_gene: TRBJ2-3; CDR3aa: CASSLDGGGAIDTQYF
v_gene: TRBV5-4; j_gene: TRBJ2-1; CDR3aa: CASSRAGTSYSEQFF
v_gene: TRBV5-1; j_gene: TRBJ2-2; CDR3aa: CASSLGGTANTGELFF
v_gene: TRBV7-3; j_gene: TRBJ2-6; CDR3aa: CASSPTGGSGANVLTF